Below are 3 T cell receptor beta chains sequenced from a single sample in a study of cytotoxic CD8 clonotypes in ibrutinib-treated CLL. Some clones are missing from TCRdb's copy, which holds only in-frame ones; the method was immunoSEQ multiplex PCR. Of 250,000 to 350,000 clones detected, 65% to 85% appear once; the ten largest clones hold roughly 6%. The sample consisted of PBMCs, taken at disease progression, from a patient treated with ibrutinib. The origin of the receptors is a human donor with chronic lymphocytic leukemia.

The chain is built from TRBV11-2 and TRBJ1-1; no clear D. CDR1 and CDR2 from the germline V gene are SGHAT and FQNNGV. V lost 5 bases and J lost 3, with 13 bases in between. This CDR3 is built from 14 residues. The CDR3 nucleotides are TGTGCCAGCAGCGTAATTGGCGTGGACACTGAAGCTTTCTTT. It specifies CASSVIGVDTEAFF.

This clone has just a few counts. V is TRBV11-2 and J is TRBJ1-1; tentative D call: TRBD1 (5 bases). Trimming left V 4 bases short and J 3 bases short, with 12 bases between. The CDR3 is made up of 14 amino acids. Germline-derived CDR1 and CDR2 are SGHAT and FQNNGV. In nucleotides, the CDR3 is TGTGCCAGCAGCTCATCGGGACTGCACACTGAAGCTTTCTTT. This encodes CASSSSGLHTEAFF.

This chain links TRBV5-6 with TRBJ2-3; 8 bases are a match to TRBD2. The CDR3 sequence is 17 residues long. Trimming removed 4 bases from V and 5 bases from J; junction bases left unmatched: 15. CDR1 and CDR2 from the germline V gene are SGHDT and YYEEEE. The CDR3, as DNA: TGTGCCAGCAGCCCGTGGGTCGCCGGGACTAGGGAAGATACGCAGTATTTT. Translated, it gives CASSPWVAGTREDTQYF.